This passage covers 3 T cell receptor beta chains from one sample sequenced in a study of metastatic and nonmetastatic thyroid tumors. There were no patients who had received any treatment before thyroid surgery. Via MiXCR, TCRdb re-called the PCR reads. The repertoire includes some 13,000 clones, 25% to 35% of them detected once, and 12% sits in the top ten. The sequenced sample was tumor tissue. Receptor source: a female donor with papillary thyroid cancer or a benign thyroid nodule (not recorded which). Some clones in this sample may be carry-over from other donors' samples.

The chain couples TRBV11-2 to TRBJ2-7; 8 positions match TRBD2. The CDR3 spans 14 residues. V was clipped by 5 bases and J by 7 bases; unmatched bases: 10. Germline V gene lookup returns CDR1 SGHAT and CDR2 FQNNGV. In DNA, the CDR3 is TGTGCCAGCAGCCGCAAACGGTCGGGAGGGGAGCAGTACTTC. It codes for CASSRKRSGGEQYF.

This clone was counted only a few times. The chain links TRBV6-6 to TRBJ2-7; 8 bases are a match to TRBD2. CDR3 size: 15 residues. Trimming cost V 0 bases and J 4 bases; bases outside gene matches: 5. Germline V gene lookup returns CDR1 MNHNY and CDR2 SVGAGI (reference sequence). This CDR3 reads CASSYSRLAGYEQYF. DNA for the CDR3: TGTGCCAGCAGTTACTCGAGGCTAGCGGGTTACGAGCAGTACTTC.

This clone counts as medium-sized. CDR3: CASSPGAGFNTGELFF. CDR3 bases: TGTGCCAGCAGTCCGGGAGCGGGGTTCAACACCGGGGAGCTGTTTTTT. The genes are TRBV25-1 and TRBJ2-2; 7 bases are a match to TRBD2. There are 16 residues in the CDR3. The germline CDR1 and CDR2 sequences are MGHDK and SYGVNS. V was pared by 5 bases and J by 2 bases, with 8 bases of the junction left unmatched.